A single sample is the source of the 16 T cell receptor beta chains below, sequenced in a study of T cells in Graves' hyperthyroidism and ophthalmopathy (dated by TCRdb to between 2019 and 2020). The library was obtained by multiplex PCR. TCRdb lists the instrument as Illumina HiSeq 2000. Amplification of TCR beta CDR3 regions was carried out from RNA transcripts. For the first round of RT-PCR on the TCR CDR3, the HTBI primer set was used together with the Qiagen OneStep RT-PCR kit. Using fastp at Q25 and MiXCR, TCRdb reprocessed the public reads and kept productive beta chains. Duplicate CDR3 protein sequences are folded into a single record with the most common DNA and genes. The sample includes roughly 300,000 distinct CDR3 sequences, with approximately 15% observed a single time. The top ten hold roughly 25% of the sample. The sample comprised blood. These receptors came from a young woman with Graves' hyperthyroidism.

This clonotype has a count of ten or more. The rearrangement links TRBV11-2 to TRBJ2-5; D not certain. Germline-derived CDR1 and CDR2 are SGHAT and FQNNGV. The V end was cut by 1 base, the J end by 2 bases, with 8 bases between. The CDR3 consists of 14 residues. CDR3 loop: CASSLVGRQETQYF. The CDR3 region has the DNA TGTGCCAGCAGCTTAGTCGGCAGGCAAGAGACCCAGTACTTC.

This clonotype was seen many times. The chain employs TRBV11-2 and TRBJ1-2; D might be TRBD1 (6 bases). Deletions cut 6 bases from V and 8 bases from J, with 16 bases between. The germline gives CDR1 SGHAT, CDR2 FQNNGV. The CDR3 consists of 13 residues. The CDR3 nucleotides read TGTGCCAGCAGTTTGGGGGGCGCGTGGGGCTACACCTTC. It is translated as CASSLGGAWGYTF.

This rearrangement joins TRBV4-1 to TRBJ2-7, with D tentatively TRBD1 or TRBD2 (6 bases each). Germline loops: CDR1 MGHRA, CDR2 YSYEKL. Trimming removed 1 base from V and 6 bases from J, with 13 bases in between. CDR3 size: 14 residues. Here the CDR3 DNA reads TGCGCCAGCAGCCAAGCCGAGGGGGACTGCGAGCAGTACTTC. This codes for CASSQAEGDCEQYF.

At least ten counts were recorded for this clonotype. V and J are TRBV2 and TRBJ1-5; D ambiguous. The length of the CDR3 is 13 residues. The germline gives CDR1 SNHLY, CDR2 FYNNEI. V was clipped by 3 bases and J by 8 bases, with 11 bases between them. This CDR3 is CASSDSGLKPQHF. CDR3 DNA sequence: TGTGCCAGCAGTGACAGTGGACTCAAGCCCCAGCATTTT. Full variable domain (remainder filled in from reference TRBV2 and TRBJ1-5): EPEVTQTPSHQVTQMGQEVILRCVPISNHLYFYWYRQILGQKVEFLVSFYNNEISEKSEIFDDQFSVERPDGSNFTLKIRSTKLEDSAMYFCASSDSGLKPQHFGDGTRLSIL.

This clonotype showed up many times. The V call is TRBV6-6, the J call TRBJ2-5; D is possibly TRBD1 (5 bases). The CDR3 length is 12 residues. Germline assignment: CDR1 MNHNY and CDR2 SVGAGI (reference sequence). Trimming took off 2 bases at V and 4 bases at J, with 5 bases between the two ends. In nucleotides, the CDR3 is TGTGCCAGCAGTTACGACAGAGAGACCCAGTACTTC. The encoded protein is CASSYDRETQYF.

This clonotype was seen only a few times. For the CDR3, the DNA is TGCAGCGTTTTAGGTGGAAACACCATATATTTT. It translates to CSVLGGNTIYF. The gene calls are TRBV29-1 and TRBJ1-3, with D unresolved. Germline V gene lookup returns CDR1 SQVTM and CDR2 ANQGSEA. Deletions cut 5 bases from V and 3 bases from J, with 5 bases between. CDR3 length: 11 amino acids. The full variable domain, its missing parts supplied by reference TRBV29-1 and TRBJ1-3, is SAVISQKPSRDICQRGTSLTIQCQVDSQVTMMFWYRQQPGQSLTLIATANQGSEATYESGFVIDKFPISRPNLTFSTLTVSNMSPEDSSIYLCSVLGGNTIYFGEGSWLTVV.

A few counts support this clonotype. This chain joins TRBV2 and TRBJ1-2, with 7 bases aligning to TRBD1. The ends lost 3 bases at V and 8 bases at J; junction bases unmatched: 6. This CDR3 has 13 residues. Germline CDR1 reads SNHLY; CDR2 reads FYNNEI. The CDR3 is CASSDDRAGGYTF. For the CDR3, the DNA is TGTGCCAGCAGTGATGACAGGGCCGGCGGCTACACCTTC.

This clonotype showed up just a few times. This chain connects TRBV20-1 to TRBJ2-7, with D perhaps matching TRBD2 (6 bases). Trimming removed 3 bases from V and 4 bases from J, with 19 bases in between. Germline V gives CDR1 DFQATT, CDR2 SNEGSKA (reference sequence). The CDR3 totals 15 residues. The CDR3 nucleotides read TGCAGTGCTAGCAGTACGCGGGATCACCCTTACGAGCAGTACTTC. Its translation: CSASSTRDHPYEQYF.

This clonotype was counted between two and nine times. As DNA, the CDR3 is TGTGCCAGCAGCTTAGCCCCCCGCAGGGATCTAGCTAGCAATCAGCCCCAGCATTTT. Encoded protein: CASSLAPRRDLASNQPQHF. The gene calls are TRBV7-8 and TRBJ1-5; perhaps TRBD1 as D (5 bases). The CDR3 loop spans 19 amino acids. The ends were cut back, 0 bases at V and 0 bases at J, with 18 bases in the middle. Looked up from germline, CDR1 is SGHVS and CDR2 is FQNEAQ.

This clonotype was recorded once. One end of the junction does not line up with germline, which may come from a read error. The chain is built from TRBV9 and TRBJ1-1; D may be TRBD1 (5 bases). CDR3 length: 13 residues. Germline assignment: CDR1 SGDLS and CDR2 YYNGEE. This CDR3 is CANSVLQESEAFF. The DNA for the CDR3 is TGTGCCAACAGCGTATTACAGGAGTCTGAAGCTTTCTTT. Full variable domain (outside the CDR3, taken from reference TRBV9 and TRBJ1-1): DSGVTQTPKHLITATGQRVTLRCSPRSGDLSVYWYQQSLDQGLQFLIQYYNGEERAKGNILERFSAQQFPDLHSELNLSSLELGDSALYFCANSVLQESEAFFGQGTRLTVV.

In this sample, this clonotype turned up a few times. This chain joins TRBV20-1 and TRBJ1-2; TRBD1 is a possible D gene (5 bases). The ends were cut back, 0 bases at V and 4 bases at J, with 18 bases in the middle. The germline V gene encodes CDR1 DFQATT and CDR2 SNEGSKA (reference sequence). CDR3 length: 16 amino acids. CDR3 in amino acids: CSAREVPIGTVYGYTF. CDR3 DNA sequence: TGCAGTGCTAGAGAGGTACCGATCGGGACGGTCTATGGCTACACCTTC.

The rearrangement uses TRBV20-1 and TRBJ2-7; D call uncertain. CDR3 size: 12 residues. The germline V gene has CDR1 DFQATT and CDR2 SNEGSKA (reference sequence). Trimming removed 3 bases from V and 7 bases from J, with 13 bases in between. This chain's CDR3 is CSASRNPGEQYF. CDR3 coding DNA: TGCAGTGCTAGCAGGAACCCCGGGGAGCAGTACTTC.

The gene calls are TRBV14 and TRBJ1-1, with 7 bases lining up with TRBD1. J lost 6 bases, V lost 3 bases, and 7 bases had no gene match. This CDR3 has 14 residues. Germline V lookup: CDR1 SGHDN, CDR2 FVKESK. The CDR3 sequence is CASSQLQGRSEAFF. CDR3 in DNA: TGTGCCAGCAGCCAGCTACAGGGGCGATCTGAAGCTTTCTTT.

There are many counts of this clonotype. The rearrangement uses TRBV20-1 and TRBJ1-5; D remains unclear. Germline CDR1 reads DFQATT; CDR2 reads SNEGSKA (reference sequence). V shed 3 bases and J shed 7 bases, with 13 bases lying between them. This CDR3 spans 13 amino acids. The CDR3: CSASAAFDQPQHF. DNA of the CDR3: TGCAGTGCTAGCGCAGCGTTTGACCAGCCCCAGCATTTT.

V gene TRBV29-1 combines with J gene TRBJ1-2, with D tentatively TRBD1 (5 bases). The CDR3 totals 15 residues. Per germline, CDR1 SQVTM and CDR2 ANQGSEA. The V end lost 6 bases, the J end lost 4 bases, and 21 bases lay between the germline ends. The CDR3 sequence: CSVGEFKPSTYGYTF. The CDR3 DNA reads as TGCAGCGTGGGGGAGTTTAAGCCTTCCACCTATGGCTACACCTTC.

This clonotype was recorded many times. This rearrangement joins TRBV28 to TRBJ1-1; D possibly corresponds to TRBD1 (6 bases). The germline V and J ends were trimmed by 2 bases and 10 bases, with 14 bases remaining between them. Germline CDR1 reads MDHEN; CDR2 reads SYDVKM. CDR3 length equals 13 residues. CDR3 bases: TGTGCCAGCAGTTTAGGACAGCCTTGGGCAGCTTTCTTT. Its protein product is CASSLGQPWAAFF. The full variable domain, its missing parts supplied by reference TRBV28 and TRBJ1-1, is DVKVTQSSRYLVKRTGEKVFLECVQDMDHENMFWYRQDPGLGLRLIYFSYDVKMKEKGDIPEGYSVSREKKERFSLILESASTNQTSMYLCASSLGQPWAAFFGQGTRLTVV.